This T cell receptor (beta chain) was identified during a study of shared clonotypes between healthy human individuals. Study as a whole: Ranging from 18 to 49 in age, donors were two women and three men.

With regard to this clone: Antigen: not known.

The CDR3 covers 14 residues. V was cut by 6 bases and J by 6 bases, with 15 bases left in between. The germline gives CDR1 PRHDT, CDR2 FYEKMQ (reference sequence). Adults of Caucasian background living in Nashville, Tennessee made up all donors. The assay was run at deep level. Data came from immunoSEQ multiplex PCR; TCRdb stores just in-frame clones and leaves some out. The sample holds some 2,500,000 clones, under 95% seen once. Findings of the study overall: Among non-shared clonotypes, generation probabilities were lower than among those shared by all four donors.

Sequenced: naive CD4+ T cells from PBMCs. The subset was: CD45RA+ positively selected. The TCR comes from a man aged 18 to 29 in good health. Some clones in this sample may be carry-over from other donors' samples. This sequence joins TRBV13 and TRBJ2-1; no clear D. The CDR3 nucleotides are TGTGCCAGCAGTTCCACCTTCAAAGCCAATGAGCAGTTCTTC. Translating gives CASSSTFKANEQFF.